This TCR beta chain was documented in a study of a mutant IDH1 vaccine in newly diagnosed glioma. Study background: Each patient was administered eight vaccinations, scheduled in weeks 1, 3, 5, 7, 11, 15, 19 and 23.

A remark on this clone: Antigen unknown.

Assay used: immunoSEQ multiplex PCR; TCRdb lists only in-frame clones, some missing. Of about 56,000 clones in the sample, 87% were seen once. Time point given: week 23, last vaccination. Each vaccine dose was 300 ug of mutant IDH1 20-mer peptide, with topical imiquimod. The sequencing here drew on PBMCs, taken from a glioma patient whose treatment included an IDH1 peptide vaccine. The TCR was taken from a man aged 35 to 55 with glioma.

Here the CDR3 DNA reads TGCGCCAGCAGCTCTGTGAACTATGGCTACACCTTC. Translation: CASSSVNYGYTF. This chain links TRBV5-1 with TRBJ1-2; D unresolved. The ends were cut back, 3 bases at V and 2 bases at J, with 5 bases in the middle. Germline V gene lookup returns CDR1 SGHRS and CDR2 YFSETQ. This CDR3 comprises 12 residues.